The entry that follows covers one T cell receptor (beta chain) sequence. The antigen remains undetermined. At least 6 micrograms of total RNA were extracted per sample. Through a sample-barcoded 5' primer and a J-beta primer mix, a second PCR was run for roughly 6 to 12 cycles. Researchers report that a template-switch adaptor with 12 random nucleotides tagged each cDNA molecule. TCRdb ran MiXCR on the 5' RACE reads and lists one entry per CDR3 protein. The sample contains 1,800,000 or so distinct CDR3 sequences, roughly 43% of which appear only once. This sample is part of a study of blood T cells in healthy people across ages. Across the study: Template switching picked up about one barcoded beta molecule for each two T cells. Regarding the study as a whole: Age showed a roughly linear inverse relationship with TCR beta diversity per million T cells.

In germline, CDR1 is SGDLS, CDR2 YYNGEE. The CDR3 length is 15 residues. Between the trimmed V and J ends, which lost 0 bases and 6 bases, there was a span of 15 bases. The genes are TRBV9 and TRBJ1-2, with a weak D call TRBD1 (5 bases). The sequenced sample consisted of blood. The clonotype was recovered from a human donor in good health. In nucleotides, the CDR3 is TGTGCCAGCAGCGTAGGGTCAGGGACTCTAGATGGCTACACCTTC. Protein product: CASSVGSGTLDGYTF.